Listed below are T cell receptor beta chains from one sample, sequenced in a study of regulatory T cells in long-lasting Graves disease. TCRdb itself ran the multiplex PCR reads through MiXCR, one entry per CDR3 protein. The sample comprises 350,000 to 450,000 distinct CDR3 sequences, around 20% of which are singletons, and less than 25% rests with the top ten. This material consisted of peripheral blood mononuclear cells (PBMCs), taken when the disease was refractory, from a patient treated with antithyroid drugs. The receptors come from a female donor with Graves disease. CDR3s include the opening cysteine and the closing phenylalanine or tryptophan. D genes are given only for firm matches. A row's size may be missing; if present it is once, few, many or a size class.

many	TRBV7-2	-	TRBJ1-2	TGTGCCACCTCACCGGCTAACTATGGCTACACCTTC	CATSPANYGYTF
many	TRBV18	TRBD1	TRBJ2-7	TGTGCCAGCTCACTACCGGGACAGCTTTACGAGCAGTACTTC	CASSLPGQLYEQYF
few	TRBV20-1	-	TRBJ2-5	TGCAGTGCTAGAATCTCCCCCCCCGGTCTATTAAGAGAGACCCAGTACTTC	CSARISPPGLLRETQYF
many	TRBV12-3/TRBV12-4	-	TRBJ2-5	TGTGCCAGCAGAAGAGCAGGGGAAGAGACCCAGTACTTC	CASRRAGEETQYF
many	TRBV7-2	-	TRBJ1-4	TGTGCCAGCAGCACAGGGTTAGGCGAAAAACTGTTTTTT	CASSTGLGEKLFF
many	TRBV6-1	-	TRBJ2-5	TGTGCCAGCACCTACAACCTGGGGGAGACCCAGTACTTC	CASTYNLGETQYF
many	TRBV27	TRBD1	TRBJ2-4	TGTGCCAGCAGTTTATCCGGCAGGGGGCCCCTACTAGCCAAAAACATTCAGTACTTC	CASSLSGRGPLLAKNIQYF
-	TRBV11-2	-	TRBJ2-3	TGTGCCAGCAGCTTAGCATTAGATACGCAGTATTTT	CASSLALDTQYF
-	TRBV19	-	TRBJ1-1	TGTGCCAGTGCCGGCGGGGGTGGAGAAGCTTTCTTT	CASAGGGGEAFF
few	TRBV6-5	-	TRBJ1-1	TGTGCCAGCAGTTACGTGGCCACGGACACTGAAGCTTTCTTT	CASSYVATDTEAFF
few	TRBV29-1	-	TRBJ2-7	TGCAGCGTTGTCTTTGGCAGCTATGGGCAGTACTTC	CSVVFGSYGQYF
many	TRBV18	-	TRBJ1-2	TGTGCCAGCTCACAGGGGTTTGGCTACACCTTC	CASSQGFGYTF
-	TRBV5-1	-	TRBJ1-6	TGCGCCAGCAGCTTGGTGGGGGGCGCTGAGTCACCCCTCCACTTT	CASSLVGGAESPLHF